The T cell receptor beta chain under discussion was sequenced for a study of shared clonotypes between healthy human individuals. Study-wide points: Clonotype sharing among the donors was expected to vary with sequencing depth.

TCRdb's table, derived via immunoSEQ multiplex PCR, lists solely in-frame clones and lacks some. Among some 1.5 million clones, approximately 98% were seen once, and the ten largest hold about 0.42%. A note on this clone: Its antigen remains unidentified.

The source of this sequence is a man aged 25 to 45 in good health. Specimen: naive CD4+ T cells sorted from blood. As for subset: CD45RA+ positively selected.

The CDR3 sequence is CASSKADQRLAGGPGEQFF. CDR3 DNA sequence: TGTGCCAGCAGCAAAGCTGACCAAAGACTAGCGGGAGGGCCTGGTGAGCAGTTCTTC. The rearrangement joins TRBV21-1 to TRBJ2-1; the table's D call TRBD2 went unverified against the DNA. TRBV21-1 represents a pseudogene. The CDR3 consists of 19 residues.